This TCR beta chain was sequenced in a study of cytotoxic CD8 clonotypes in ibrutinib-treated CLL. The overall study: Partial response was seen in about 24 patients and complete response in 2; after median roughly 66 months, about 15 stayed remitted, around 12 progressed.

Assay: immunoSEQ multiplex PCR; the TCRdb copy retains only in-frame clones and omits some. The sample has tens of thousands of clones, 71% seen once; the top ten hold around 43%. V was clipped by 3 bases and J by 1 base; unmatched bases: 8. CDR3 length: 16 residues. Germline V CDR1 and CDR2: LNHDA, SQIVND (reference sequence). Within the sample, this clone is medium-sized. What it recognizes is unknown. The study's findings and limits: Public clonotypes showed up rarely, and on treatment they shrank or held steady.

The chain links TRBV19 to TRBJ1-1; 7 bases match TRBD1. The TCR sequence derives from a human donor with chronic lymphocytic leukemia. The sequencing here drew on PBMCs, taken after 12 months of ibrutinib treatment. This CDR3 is CASSIRGQPTNTEAFF. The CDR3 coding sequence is TGTGCCAGTAGTATCCGGGGACAGCCTACGAACACTGAAGCTTTCTTT.